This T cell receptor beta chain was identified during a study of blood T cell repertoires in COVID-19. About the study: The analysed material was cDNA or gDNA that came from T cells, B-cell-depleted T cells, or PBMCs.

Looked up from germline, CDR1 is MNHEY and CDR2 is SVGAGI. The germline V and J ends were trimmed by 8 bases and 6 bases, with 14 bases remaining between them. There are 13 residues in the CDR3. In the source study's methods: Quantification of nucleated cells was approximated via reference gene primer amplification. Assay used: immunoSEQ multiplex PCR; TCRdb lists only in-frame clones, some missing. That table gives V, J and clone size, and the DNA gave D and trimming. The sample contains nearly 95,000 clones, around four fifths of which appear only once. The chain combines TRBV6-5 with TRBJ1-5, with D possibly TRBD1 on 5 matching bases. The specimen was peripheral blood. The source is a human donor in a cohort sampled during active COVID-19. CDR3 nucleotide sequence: TGTGCCAGCCGCGGGGGGTCGGCTCAGCCCCAGCATTTT. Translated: CASRGGSAQPQHF.